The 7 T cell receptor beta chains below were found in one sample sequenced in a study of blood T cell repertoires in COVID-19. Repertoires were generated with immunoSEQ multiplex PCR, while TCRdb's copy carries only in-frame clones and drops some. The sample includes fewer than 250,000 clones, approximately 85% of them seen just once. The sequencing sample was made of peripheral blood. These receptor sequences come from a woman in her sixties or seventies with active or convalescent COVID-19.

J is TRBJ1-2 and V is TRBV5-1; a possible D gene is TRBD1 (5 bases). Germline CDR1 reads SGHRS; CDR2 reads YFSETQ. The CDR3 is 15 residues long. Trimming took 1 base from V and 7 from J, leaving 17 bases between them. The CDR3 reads CASSLTGDRGGGYTF. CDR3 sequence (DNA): TGCGCCAGCAGCTTGACGGGGGACCGTGGTGGTGGCTACACCTTC.

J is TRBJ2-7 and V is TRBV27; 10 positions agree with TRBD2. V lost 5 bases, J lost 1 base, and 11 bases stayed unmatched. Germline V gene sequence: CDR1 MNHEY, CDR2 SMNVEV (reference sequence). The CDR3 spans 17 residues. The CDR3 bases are TGTGCCAGCAGTCCTAGGACTAGCGGACCAGCATCCTACGAGCAGTACTTC. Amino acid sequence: CASSPRTSGPASYEQYF.

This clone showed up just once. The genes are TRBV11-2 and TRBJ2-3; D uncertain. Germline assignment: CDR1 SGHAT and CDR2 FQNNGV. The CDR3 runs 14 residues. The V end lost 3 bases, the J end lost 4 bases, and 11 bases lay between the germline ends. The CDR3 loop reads CASSLSSAADTQYF. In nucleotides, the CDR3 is TGTGCCAGCAGCTTGTCCTCGGCGGCAGATACGCAGTATTTT.

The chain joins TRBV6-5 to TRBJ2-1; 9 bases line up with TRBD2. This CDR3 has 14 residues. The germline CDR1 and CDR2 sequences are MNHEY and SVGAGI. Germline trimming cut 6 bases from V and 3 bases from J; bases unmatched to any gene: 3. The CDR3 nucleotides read TGTGCCAGCAGGGGACTAGCTCTCTACAATGAGCAGTTCTTC. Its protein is CASRGLALYNEQFF.

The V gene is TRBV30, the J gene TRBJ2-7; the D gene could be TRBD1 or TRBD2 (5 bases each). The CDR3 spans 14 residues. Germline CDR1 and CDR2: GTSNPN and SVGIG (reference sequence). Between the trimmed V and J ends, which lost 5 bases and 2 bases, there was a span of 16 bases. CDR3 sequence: CAWGRTGATYEQYF. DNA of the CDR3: TGTGCCTGGGGGAGAACAGGAGCCACCTACGAGCAGTACTTC.

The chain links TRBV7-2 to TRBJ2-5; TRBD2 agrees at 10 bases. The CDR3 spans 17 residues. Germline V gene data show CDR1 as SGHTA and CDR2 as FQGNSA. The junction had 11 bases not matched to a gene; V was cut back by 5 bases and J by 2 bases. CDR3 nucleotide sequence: TGTGCCAGCAGCCTCGCTAGCGGGAGCGCCCTACAAGAGACCCAGTACTTC. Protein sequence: CASSLASGSALQETQYF.

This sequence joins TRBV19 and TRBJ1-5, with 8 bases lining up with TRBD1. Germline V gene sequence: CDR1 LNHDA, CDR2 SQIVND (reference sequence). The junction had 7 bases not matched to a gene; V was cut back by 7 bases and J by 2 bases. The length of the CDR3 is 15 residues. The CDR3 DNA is TGTGCCAGTACTCAACAGGGGGGTGGCAATCAGCCCCAGCATTTT. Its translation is CASTQQGGGNQPQHF.